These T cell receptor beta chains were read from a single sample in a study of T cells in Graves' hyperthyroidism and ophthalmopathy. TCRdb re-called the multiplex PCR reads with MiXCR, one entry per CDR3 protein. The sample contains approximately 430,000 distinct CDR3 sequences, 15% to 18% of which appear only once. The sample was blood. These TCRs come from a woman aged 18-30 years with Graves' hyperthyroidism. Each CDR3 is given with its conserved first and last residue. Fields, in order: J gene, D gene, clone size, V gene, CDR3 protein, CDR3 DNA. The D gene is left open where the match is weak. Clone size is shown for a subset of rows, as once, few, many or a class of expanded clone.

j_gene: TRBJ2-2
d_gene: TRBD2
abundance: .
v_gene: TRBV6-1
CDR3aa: CASSPLAGGGRVGELFF
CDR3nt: TGTGCCAGCTCCCCTCTTGCGGGGGGCGGAAGAGTCGGGGAGCTGTTTTTT

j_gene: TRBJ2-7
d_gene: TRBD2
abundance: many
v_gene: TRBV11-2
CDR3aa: CASSGRLADIYEQYF
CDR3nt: TGTGCCAGCAGCGGCCGACTAGCGGACATCTACGAGCAGTACTTC

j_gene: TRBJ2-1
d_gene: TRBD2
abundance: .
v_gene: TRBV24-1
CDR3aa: CATSPGLAVTKVYNEQFF
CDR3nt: TGTGCCACCAGCCCGGGACTAGCGGTCACAAAAGTATACAATGAGCAGTTCTTC

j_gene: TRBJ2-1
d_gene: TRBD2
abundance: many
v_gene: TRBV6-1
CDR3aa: CATCLAGGTIDEQFF
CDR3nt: TGTGCCACCTGCTTAGCGGGGGGTACTATCGATGAGCAGTTCTTC

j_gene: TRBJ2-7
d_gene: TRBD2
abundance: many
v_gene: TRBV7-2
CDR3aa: CASRPSGGSYEQYF
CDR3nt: TGTGCCAGCAGACCGTCGGGGGGGAGCTACGAGCAGTACTTC

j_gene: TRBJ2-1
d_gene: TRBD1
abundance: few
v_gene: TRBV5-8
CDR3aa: CASSLGTGGAYNEQFF
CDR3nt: TGTGCCAGCAGCTTGGGGACAGGGGGCGCCTACAATGAGCAGTTCTTC

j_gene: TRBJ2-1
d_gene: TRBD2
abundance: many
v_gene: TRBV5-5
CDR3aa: CATGRAGGRSYNEQFF
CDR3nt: TGTGCCACCGGCCGGGCGGGAGGACGCTCCTACAATGAGCAGTTCTTC

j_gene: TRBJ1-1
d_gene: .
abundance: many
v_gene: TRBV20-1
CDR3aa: CSAIGRIIRENTEAFF
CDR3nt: TGCAGTGCTATAGGCAGAATCATAAGGGAGAACACTGAAGCTTTCTTT

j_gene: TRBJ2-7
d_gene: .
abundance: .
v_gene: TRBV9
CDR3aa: CASSPRLGGDYEQYF
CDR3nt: TGTGCCAGCAGCCCCCGACTAGGAGGTGACTACGAGCAGTACTTC

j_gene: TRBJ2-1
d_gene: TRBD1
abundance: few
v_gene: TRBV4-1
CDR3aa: CASSQEGFRGRGYEQFF
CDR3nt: TGCGCCAGCAGCCAAGAAGGGTTCAGGGGGCGCGGGTATGAGCAGTTCTTC

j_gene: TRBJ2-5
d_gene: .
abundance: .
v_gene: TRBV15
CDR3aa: CATSRVTEETQYF
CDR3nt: TGTGCCACCAGCAGAGTGACGGAAGAGACCCAGTACTTC

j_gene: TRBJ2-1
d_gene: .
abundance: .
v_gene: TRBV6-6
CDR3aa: CASSYSLVNEQFF
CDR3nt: TGTGCCAGCAGTTACTCGCTCGTCAATGAGCAGTTCTTC

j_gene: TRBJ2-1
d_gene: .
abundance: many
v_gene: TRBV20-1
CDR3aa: CSARDLPLNEQFF
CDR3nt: TGCAGTGCTAGAGATCTACCCCTCAATGAGCAGTTCTTC

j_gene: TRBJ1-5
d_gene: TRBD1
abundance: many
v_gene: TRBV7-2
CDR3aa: CASSLRDREAQHF
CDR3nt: TGTGCCAGCAGCCTCCGGGACAGGGAAGCCCAGCATTTT

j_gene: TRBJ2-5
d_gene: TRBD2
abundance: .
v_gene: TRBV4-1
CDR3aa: CASSLLQAGTSGPRAETQYF
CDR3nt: TGCGCCAGCAGCCTCCTCCAGGCGGGGACTAGCGGGCCGCGCGCAGAGACCCAGTACTTC

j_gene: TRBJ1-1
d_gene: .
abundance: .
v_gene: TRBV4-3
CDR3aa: CASSQDGRGSNTEAFF
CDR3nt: TGCGCCAGCAGCCAAGATGGCAGGGGCTCGAACACTGAAGCTTTCTTT

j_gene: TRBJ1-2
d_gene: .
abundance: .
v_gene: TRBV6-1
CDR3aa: CAVLGNYGYTF
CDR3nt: TGTGCCGTCCTAGGCAACTATGGCTACACCTTC

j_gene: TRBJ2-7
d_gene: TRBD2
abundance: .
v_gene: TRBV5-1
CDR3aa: CASSSTTGTSGGKQYF
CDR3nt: TGCGCCAGCAGCTCAACAACCGGGACTAGCGGGGGTAAGCAGTACTTC

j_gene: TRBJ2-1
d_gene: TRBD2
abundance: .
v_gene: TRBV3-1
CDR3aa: CASSRLADNEQLF
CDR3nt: TGTGCCAGCAGTCGACTAGCAGACAATGAGCAGCTCTTC

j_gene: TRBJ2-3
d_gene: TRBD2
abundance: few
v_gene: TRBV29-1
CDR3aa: CSVLLAGITDTQYF
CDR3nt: TGCAGCGTGCTACTAGCGGGGATCACAGATACGCAGTATTTT

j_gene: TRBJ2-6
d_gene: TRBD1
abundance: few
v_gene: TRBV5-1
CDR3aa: CASSSRGQGSSGANVLTF
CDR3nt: TGCGCCAGCAGCTCTAGGGGACAGGGTTCATCAGGGGCCAACGTCCTGACTTTC

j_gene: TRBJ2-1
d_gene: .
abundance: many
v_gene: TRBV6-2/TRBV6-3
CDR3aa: CASSYSPDRISYNEQFF
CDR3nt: TGTGCCAGCAGTTACTCCCCCGACAGGATCTCCTACAATGAGCAGTTCTTC

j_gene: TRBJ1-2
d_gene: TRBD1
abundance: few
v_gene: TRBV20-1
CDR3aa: CSARFPGQGARYYGYTF
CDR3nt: TGCAGTGCTAGATTTCCGGGACAGGGGGCTCGTTACTATGGCTACACCTTC

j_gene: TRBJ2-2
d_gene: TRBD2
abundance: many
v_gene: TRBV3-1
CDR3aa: CASSHTGLASTGELFF
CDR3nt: TGTGCCAGCAGCCACACGGGACTAGCGAGTACCGGGGAGCTGTTTTTT

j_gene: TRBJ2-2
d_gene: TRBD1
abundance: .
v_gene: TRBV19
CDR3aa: CASQTYRGYGELFF
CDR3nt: TGTGCCAGCCAGACTTACAGGGGCTACGGGGAGCTGTTTTTT

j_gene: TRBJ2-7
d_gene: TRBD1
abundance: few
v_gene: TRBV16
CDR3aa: CASSQLSGTGTYEQYF
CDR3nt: TGTGCCAGCAGCCAATTATCTGGGACAGGTACCTACGAGCAGTACTTC

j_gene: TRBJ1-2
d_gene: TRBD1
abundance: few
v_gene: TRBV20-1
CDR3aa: CSARDLGSEGAIRGYTF
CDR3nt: TGCAGTGCTAGAGATCTGGGTTCGGAGGGGGCGATTCGAGGCTACACCTTC